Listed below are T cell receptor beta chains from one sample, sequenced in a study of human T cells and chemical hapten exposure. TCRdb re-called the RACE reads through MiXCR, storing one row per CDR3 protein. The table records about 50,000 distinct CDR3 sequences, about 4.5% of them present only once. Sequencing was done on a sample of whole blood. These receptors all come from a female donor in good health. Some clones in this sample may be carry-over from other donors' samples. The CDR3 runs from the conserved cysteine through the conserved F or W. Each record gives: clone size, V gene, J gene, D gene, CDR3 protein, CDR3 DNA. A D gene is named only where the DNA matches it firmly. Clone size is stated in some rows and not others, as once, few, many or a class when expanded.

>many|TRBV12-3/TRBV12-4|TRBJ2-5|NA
CASSSPLGGGIQETQYF
TGTGCCAGCAGTTCCCCCTTAGGGGGGGGGATTCAAGAGACCCAGTACTTC
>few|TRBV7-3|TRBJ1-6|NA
CASSSSSPGRSFPRNSPLHF
TGTGCCAGCAGCTCATCCTCACCGGGACGTTCTTTCCCGAGGAATTCACCCCTCCACTTT
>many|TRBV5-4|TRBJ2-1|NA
CASSFQGADEQFF
TGTGCCAGCAGCTTTCAAGGGGCAGATGAGCAGTTCTTC
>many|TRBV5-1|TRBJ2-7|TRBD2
CASSLGLAGAYEQYF
TGCGCCAGCAGCTTGGGCCTAGCGGGGGCCTACGAGCAGTACTTC
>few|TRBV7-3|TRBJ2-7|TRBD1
CASSSTGGDGEQYF
TGTGCCAGCAGCTCGACAGGGGGGGACGGCGAGCAGTACTTC
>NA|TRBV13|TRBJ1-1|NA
CASSEVPVSSEAFF
TGTGCCAGCAGCGAGGTACCAGTCTCGAGTGAAGCTTTCTTT
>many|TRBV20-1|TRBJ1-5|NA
CSARGVWDQPQHF
TGCAGTGCCCGGGGCGTATGGGATCAGCCCCAGCATTTT
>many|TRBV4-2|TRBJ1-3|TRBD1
CASSRGRQGRNTIYF
TGTGCCAGCAGCCGTGGTAGACAGGGAAGAAACACCATATATTTT
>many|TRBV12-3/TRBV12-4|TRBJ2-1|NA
CASRGTRSYNEQFF
TGTGCCAGCAGGGGCACAAGAAGTTACAATGAGCAGTTCTTC
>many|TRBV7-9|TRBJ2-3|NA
CASSLNPGSTDTQYF
TGTGCCAGCAGCTTAAACCCCGGAAGCACAGATACGCAGTATTTT
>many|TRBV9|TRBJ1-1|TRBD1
CASSVTGGTEAFF
TGTGCCAGCAGCGTGACAGGGGGCACTGAAGCTTTCTTT
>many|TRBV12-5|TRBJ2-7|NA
CASGLVGGRPFDEQYF
TGTGCTAGTGGTTTGGTCGGAGGCAGGCCCTTCGACGAGCAGTACTTC
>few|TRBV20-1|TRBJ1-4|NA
CSASSREKLFF
TGCAGTGCTAGTTCCCGGGAAAAACTGTTTTTT
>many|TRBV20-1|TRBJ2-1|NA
CSARGDREQFF
TGCAGTGCTAGAGGTGACAGGGAGCAGTTCTTC
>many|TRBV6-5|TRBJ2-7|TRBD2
CASGQRGGINEQYF
TGTGCCAGCGGACAACGGGGGGGCATCAACGAGCAGTACTTC
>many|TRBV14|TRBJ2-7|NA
CASSQDLDRTYEQYF
TGTGCCAGCAGCCAAGATCTGGATCGTACCTACGAGCAGTACTTC
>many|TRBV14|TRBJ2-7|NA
CASSQETGSEQYF
TGTGCCAGCAGCCAAGAGACAGGCAGCGAGCAGTACTTC
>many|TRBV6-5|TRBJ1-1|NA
CASSPVLGGRTEAFF
TGTGCCAGCAGTCCTGTTTTGGGGGGCAGGACTGAAGCTTTCTTT
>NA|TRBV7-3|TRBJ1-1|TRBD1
CASSPQGRRTEAFF
TGTGCCAGCAGCCCACAGGGGAGGCGCACTGAAGCTTTCTTT
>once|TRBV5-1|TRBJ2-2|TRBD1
CASSLARDRGNTGELFF
TGCGCCAGCAGCTTGGCCAGGGACAGGGGGAACACCGGGGAGCTGTTTTTT
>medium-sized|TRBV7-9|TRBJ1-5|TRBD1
CASSPQGAERDQPQHF
TGTGCCAGCAGCCCACAGGGGGCAGAGAGGGATCAGCCCCAGCATTTT
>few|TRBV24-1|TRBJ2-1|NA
CATSDRHRDSGLQFF
TGTGCCACCAGTGATAGACACAGGGACTCCGGATTGCAGTTCTTC
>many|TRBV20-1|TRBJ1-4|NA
CSASEQVEKLFF
TGCAGTGCTAGCGAACAGGTCGAAAAACTGTTTTTT
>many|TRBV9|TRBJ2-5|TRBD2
CASSGPLAGEVTQYF
TGTGCCAGCAGCGGACCCCTAGCGGGGGAGGTGACCCAGTACTTC
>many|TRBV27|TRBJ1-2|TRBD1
CASSPYRGQERFYGYTF
TGTGCCAGCAGTCCCTACCGCGGACAGGAGCGATTCTATGGCTACACCTTC
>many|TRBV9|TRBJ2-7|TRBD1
CASSTHRDRGQREQYF
TGTGCCAGCAGTACTCACCGGGACAGGGGACAACGAGAGCAGTACTTC
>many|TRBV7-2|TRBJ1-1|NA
CASSLDSGTEAFF
TGTGCCAGCAGCTTAGACTCGGGGACTGAAGCTTTCTTT
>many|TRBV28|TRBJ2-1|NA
CASSGRDASSYNEQFF
TGTGCCAGCAGTGGCCGGGACGCTAGCTCCTACAATGAGCAGTTCTTC
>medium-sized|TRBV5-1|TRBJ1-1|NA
CASSLAGTTEAFF
TGCGCCAGCAGCTTGGCGGGAACCACTGAAGCTTTCTTT
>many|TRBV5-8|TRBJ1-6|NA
CASSRRPSSYNSPLHF
TGTGCCAGCAGCCGCAGGCCGAGCTCCTATAATTCACCCCTCCACTTT
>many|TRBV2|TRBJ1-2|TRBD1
CASSGTAINYGYTF
TGTGCCAGCAGCGGGACAGCGATAAACTATGGCTACACCTTC
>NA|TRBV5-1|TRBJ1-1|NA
CASSLVGGFDEPEAFF
TGCGCCAGCAGCTTGGTGGGGGGTTTCGATGAACCCGAAGCTTTCTTT
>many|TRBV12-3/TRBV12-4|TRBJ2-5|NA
CASSGGETQYF
TGTGCCAGCTCCGGGGGCGAGACCCAGTACTTC
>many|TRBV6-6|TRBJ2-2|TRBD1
CASSSQGGAPAELFF
TGTGCCAGCAGCTCACAGGGGGGCGCGCCCGCGGAGCTGTTTTTT
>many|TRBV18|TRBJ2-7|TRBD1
CASSPNPWTGPDEQYF
TGTGCCAGCTCACCAAACCCTTGGACAGGGCCCGACGAGCAGTACTTC
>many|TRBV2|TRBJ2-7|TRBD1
CASSETGVEYF
TGTGCCAGCAGTGAAACAGGGGTGGAGTACTTC
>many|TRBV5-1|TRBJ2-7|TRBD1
CASSWGQGHVYEQYF
TGCGCCAGCAGCTGGGGACAGGGTCATGTCTACGAGCAGTACTTC
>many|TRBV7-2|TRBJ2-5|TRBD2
CASSLFLAGIGETQYF
TGTGCCAGCAGCTTATTTCTAGCGGGGATCGGAGAGACCCAGTACTTC
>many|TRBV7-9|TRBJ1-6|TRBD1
CASSLGARGPSPLHF
TGTGCCAGCAGCTTAGGGGCCAGGGGGCCTTCACCCCTCCACTTT
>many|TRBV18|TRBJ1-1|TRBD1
CASSPSGEKDRGTEAFF
TGTGCCAGCTCACCAAGTGGGGAAAAAGACAGGGGAACTGAAGCTTTCTTT
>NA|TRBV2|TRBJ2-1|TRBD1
CASSVGPQGGSYNEQFF
TGTGCCAGCAGTGTGGGGCCACAGGGGGGATCCTACAATGAGCAGTTCTTC
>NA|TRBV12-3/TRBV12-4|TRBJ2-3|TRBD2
CASSQGLAQDTQYF
TGTGCCAGCAGCCAGGGACTAGCCCAAGATACGCAGTATTTT
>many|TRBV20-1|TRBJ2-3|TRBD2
CSAGETSGVQDTQYF
TGCAGTGCTGGGGAGACTAGCGGGGTACAAGATACGCAGTATTTT
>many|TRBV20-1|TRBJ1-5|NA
CSALDGWDWDQPQHF
TGCAGTGCTCTGGATGGGTGGGACTGGGATCAGCCCCAGCATTTT
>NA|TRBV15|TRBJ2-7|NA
CATSRGRETPYEQYF
TGTGCCACCAGCAGAGGCCGGGAGACGCCTTACGAGCAGTACTTC
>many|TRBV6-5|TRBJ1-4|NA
CASSYGAIGTNEKLFF
TGTGCCAGCAGTTACGGGGCAATCGGGACTAATGAAAAACTGTTTTTT
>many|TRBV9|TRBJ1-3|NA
CASSQGINSGNTIYF
TGTGCCAGCTCTCAGGGGATCAACTCTGGAAACACCATATATTTT
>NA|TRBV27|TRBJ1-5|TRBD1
CASSLYRGENQPQNF
TGTGCCAGCAGTTTATACAGGGGTGAAAATCAGCCCCAGAATTTT
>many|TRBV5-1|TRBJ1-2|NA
CASSLESVNYGYTF
TGCGCCAGCAGCTTGGAGTCTGTTAACTATGGCTACACCTTC
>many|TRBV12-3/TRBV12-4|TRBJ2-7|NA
CASSAPPKIYEQYF
TGTGCCAGCAGTGCCCCGCCCAAAATTTACGAGCAGTACTTC
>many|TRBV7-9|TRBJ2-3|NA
CASSLGLHWDF
TGTGCCAGCAGCTTAGGGCTTCACTGGGATTTT